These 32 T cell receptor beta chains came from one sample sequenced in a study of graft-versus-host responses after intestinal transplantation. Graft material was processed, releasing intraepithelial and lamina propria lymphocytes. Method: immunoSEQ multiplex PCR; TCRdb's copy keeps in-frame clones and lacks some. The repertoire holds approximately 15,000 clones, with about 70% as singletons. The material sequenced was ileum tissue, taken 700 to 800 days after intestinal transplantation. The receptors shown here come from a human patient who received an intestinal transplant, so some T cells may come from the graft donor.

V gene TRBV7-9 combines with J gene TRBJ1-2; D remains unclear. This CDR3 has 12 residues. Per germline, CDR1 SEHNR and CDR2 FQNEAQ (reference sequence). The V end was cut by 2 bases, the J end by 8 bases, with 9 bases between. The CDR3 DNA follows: TGTGCCAGCAGCTTAAAGGGTGGCGGCTACACCTTC. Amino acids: CASSLKGGGYTF.

The chain's CDR3 is CASRWAGLRYNEQFF. The CDR3 nucleotides are TGTGCCAGCAGATGGGCGGGCCTACGCTACAATGAGCAGTTCTTC. J is TRBJ2-1 and V is TRBV27, with D perhaps matching TRBD2 (5 bases). The length of the CDR3 is 15 residues. Germline CDR1 and CDR2: MNHEY and SMNVEV (reference sequence). V was clipped by 6 bases and J by 3 bases, with 15 bases between them.

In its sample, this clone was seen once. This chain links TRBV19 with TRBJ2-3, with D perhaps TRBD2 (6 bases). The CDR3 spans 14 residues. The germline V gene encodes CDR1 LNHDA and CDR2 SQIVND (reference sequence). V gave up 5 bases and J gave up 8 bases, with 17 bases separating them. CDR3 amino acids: CASSLDPRETTQYF. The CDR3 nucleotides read TGTGCCAGTAGTCTCGATCCCCGGGAGACTACGCAGTATTTT. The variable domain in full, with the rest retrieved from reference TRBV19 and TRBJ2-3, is DGGITQSPKYLFRKEGQNVTLSCEQNLNHDAMYWYRQDPGQGLRLIYYSQIVNDFQKGDIAEGYSVSREKKESFPLTVTSAQKNPTAFYLCASSLDPRETTQYFGPGTRLTVL.

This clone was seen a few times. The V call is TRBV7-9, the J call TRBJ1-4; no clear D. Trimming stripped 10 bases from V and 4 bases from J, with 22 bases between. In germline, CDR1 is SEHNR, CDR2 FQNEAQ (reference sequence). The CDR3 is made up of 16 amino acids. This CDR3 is CATAPRRTEINEKLFF. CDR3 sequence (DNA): TGTGCCACCGCGCCGAGGAGGACGGAGATTAATGAAAAACTGTTTTTT.

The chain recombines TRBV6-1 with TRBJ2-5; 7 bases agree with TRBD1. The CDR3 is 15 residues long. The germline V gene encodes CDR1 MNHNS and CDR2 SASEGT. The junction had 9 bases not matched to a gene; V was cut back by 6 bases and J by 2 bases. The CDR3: CASRAGTASQETQYF. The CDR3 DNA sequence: TGTGCCAGCAGAGCAGGGACAGCTAGTCAAGAGACCCAGTACTTC.

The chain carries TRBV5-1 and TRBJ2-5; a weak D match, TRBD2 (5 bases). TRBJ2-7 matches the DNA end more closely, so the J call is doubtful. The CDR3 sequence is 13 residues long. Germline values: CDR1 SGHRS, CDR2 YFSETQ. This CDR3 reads CASSYETNYEQYF. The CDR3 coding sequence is TGCGCCAGCAGCTATGAGACTAACTACGAGCAGTACTTC.

The CDR3, as DNA: TGTGCCAGCAGTTTCGGACAGGGGTGGAATCAGCCCCAGCATTTT. As protein: CASSFGQGWNQPQHF. The chain employs TRBV28 and TRBJ1-5, with TRBD1 identical over 9 bases. Germline trimming cut 3 bases from V and 4 bases from J; bases unmatched to any gene: 4. The length of the CDR3 is 15 residues. Germline V gene sequence: CDR1 MDHEN, CDR2 SYDVKM.

In nucleotides, the CDR3 is TGCGCCAGCAGCGGTGAGGGTCTCTACAGCTATGGCTACACCTTC. Its translation: CASSGEGLYSYGYTF. The gene calls are TRBV5-1 and TRBJ1-2, with no clear D. V gave up 4 bases and J gave up 4 bases, with 17 bases separating them. The germline CDR1 and CDR2 sequences are SGHRS and YFSETQ. The CDR3 length is 15 residues.

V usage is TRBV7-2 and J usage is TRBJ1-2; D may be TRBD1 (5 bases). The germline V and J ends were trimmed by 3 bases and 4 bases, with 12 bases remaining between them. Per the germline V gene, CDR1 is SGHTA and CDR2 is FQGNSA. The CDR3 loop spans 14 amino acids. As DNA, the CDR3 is TGTGCCAGCAGCTTTCTCGGGGGGTCCTATGGCTACACCTTC. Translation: CASSFLGGSYGYTF.

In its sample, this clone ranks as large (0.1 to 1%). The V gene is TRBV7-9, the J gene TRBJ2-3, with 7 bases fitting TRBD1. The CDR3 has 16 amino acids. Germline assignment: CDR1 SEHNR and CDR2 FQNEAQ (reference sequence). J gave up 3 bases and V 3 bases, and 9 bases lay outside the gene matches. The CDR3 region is CASSFSPDRITDTQYF. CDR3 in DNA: TGTGCCAGCAGCTTTAGTCCGGACAGGATAACAGATACGCAGTATTTT.

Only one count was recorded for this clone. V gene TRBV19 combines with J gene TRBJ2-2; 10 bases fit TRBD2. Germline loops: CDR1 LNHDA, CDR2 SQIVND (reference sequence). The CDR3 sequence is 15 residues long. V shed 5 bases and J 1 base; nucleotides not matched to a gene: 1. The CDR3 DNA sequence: TGTGCCAGTAGTCGGACTAGCGGGAACACCGGGGAGCTGTTTTTT. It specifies CASSRTSGNTGELFF.

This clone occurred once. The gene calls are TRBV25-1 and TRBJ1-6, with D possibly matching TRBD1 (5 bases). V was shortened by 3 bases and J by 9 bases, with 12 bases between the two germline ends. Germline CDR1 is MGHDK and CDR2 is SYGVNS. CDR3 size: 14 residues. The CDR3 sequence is CASSDVGRVSPLHF. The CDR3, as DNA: TGTGCCAGCAGTGACGTGGGCAGGGTTTCACCCCTCCACTTT.

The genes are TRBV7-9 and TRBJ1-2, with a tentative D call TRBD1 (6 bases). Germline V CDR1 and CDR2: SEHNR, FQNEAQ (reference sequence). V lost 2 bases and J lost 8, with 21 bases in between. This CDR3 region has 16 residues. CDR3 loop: CASSLPTSGGERGYTF. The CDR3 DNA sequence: TGTGCCAGCAGCTTACCCACTTCTGGGGGCGAAAGGGGCTACACCTTC. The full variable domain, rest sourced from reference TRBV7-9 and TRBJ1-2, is DTGVSQNPRHKITKRGQNVTFRCDPISEHNRLYWYRQTLGQGPEFLTYFQNEAQLEKSRLLSDRFSAERPKGSFSTLEIQRTEQGDSAMYLCASSLPTSGGERGYTFGSGTRLTVV.

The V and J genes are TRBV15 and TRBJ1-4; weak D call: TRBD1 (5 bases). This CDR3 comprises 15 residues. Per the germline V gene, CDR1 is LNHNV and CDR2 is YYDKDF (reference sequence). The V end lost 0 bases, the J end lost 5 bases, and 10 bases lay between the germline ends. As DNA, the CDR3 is TGTGCCACCAGCAGAGAGGGACGGCCAAATGAAAAACTGTTTTTT. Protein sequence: CATSREGRPNEKLFF. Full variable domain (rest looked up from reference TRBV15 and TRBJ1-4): DAMVIQNPRYQVTQFGKPVTLSCSQTLNHNVMYWYQQKSSQAPKLLFHYYDKDFNNEADTPDNFQSRRPNTSFCFLDIRSPGLGDTAMYLCATSREGRPNEKLFFGSGTQLSVL.

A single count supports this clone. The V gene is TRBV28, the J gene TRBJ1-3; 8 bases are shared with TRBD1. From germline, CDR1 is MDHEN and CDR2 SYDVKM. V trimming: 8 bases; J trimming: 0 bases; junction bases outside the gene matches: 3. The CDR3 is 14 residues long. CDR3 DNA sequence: TGTGCCAGCGTCGACAGGGGCTCTGGAAACACCATATATTTT. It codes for CASVDRGSGNTIYF.

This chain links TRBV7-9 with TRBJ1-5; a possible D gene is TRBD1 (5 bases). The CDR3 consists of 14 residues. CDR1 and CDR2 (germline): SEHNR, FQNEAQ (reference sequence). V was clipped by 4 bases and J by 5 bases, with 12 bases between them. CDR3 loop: CASSSRGFHQPQHF. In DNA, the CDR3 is TGTGCCAGCAGCTCTCGGGGCTTCCATCAGCCCCAGCATTTT.

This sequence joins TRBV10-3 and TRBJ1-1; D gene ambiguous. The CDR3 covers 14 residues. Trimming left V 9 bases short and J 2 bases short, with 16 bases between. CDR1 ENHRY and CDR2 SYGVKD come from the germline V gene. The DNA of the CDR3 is TGTGCCATATCGTGGCAAAAGGGTAACACTGAAGCTTTCTTT. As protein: CAISWQKGNTEAFF.

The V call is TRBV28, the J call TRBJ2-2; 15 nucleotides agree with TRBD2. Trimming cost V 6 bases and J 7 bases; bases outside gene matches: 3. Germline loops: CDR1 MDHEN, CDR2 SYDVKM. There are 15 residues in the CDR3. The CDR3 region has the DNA TGTGCCAGCAGCGGACTAGCGGGGGGGGGCGGGGAGCTGTTTTTT. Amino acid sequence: CASSGLAGGGGELFF.

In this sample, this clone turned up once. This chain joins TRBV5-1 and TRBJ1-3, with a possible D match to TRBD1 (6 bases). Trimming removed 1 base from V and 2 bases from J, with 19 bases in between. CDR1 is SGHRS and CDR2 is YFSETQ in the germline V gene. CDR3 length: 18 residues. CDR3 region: CASSLLPPRTETGNTIYF. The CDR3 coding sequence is TGCGCCAGCAGCTTGCTTCCACCCCGGACAGAGACTGGAAACACCATATATTTT. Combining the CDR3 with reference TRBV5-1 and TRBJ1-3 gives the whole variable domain KAGVTQTPRYLIKTRGQQVTLSCSPISGHRSVSWYQQTPGQGLQFLFEYFSETQRNKGNFPGRFSGRQFSNSRSEMNVSTLELGDSALYLCASSLLPPRTETGNTIYFGEGSWLTVV.

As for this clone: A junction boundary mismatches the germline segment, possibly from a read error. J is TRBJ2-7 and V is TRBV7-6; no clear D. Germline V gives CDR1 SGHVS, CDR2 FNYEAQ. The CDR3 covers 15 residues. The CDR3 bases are TGTGCCAGCACCTTATCTCCCGGGTACTCCTACGAGCAGTACTTC. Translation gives CASTLSPGYSYEQYF.

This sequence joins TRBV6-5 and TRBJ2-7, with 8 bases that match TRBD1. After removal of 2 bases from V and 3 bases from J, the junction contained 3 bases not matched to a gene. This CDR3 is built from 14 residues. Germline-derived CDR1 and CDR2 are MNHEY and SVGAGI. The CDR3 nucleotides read TGTGCCAGCAGTTACGAACAGGGGGGCTACGAGCAGTACTTC. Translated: CASSYEQGGYEQYF.

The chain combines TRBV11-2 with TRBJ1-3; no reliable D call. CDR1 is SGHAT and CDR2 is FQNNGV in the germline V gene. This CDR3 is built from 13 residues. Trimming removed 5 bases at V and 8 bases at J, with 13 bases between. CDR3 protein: CASSPDAADTIYF. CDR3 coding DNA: TGTGCCAGCAGCCCAGACGCGGCGGACACCATATATTTT.

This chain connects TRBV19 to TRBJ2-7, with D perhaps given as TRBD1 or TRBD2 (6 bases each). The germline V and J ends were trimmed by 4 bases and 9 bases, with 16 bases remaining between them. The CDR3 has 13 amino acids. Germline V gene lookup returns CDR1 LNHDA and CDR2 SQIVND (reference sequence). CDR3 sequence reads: CASSTGDIPAQYF. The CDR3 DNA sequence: TGTGCCAGTAGTACGGGGGACATTCCCGCGCAGTACTTC.

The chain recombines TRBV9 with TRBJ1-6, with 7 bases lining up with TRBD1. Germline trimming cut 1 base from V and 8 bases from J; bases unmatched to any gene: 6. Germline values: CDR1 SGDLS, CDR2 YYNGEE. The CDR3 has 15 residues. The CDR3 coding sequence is TGTGCCAGCAGCGTAAGAGGACAGGAGGATTCACCCCTCCACTTT. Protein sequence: CASSVRGQEDSPLHF. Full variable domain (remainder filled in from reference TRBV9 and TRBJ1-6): DSGVTQTPKHLITATGQRVTLRCSPRSGDLSVYWYQQSLDQGLQFLIQYYNGEERAKGNILERFSAQQFPDLHSELNLSSLELGDSALYFCASSVRGQEDSPLHFGNGTRLTVT.

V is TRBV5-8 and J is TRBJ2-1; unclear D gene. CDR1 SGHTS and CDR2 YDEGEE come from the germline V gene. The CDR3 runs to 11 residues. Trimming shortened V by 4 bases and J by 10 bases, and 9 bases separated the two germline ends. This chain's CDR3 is CASSPLWEQFF. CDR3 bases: TGTGCCAGCAGCCCACTTTGGGAGCAGTTCTTC.

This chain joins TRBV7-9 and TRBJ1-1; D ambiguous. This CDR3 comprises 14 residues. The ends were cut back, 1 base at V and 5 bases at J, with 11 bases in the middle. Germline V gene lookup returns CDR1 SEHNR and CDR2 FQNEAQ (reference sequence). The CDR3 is CASSLGHRATEAFF. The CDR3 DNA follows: TGTGCCAGCAGCTTAGGACACCGGGCTACTGAAGCTTTCTTT. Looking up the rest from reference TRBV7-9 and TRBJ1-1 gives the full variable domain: DTGVSQNPRHKITKRGQNVTFRCDPISEHNRLYWYRQTLGQGPEFLTYFQNEAQLEKSRLLSDRFSAERPKGSFSTLEIQRTEQGDSAMYLCASSLGHRATEAFFGQGTRLTVV.

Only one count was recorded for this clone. In nucleotides, the CDR3 is TGTGCCAGCTCATACCGAACAGGGGTTGAAGCTTTCTTT. Translation gives CASSYRTGVEAFF. The V gene is TRBV18, the J gene TRBJ1-1; TRBD1 matches at 7 bases. Germline lookup yields CDR1 KGHSH and CDR2 LQKENI. Losses at the gene ends were 5 bases for V and 7 bases for J; bases not matched to a gene: 7. There are 13 residues in the CDR3.

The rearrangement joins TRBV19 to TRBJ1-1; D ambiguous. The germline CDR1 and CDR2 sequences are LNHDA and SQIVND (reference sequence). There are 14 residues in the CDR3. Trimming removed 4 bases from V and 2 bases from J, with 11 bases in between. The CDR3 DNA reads TGTGCCAGTAGTAAAGTGAGAGGTAACACTGAAGCTTTCTTT. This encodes CASSKVRGNTEAFF.

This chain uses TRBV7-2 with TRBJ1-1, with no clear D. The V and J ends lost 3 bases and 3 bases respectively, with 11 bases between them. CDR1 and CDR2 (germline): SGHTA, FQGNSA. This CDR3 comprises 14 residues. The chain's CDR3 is CASSLEAMDTEAFF. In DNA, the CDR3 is TGTGCCAGCAGCTTGGAGGCCATGGACACTGAAGCTTTCTTT.

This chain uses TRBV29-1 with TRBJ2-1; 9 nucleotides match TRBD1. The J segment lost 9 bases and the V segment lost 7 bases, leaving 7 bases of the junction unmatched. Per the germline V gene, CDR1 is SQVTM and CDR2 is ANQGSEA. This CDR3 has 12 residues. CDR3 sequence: CSATTGGSEQFF. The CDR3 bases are TGCAGCGCCACGACAGGGGGTTCTGAGCAGTTCTTC.

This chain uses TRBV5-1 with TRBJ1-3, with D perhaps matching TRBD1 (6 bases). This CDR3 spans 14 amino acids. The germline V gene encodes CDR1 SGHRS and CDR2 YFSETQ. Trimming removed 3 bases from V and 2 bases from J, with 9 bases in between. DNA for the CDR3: TGCGCCAGCAGCTCCGGGACAACTGGAAACACCATATATTTT. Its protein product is CASSSGTTGNTIYF. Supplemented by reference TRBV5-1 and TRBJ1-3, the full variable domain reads KAGVTQTPRYLIKTRGQQVTLSCSPISGHRSVSWYQQTPGQGLQFLFEYFSETQRNKGNFPGRFSGRQFSNSRSEMNVSTLELGDSALYLCASSSGTTGNTIYFGEGSWLTVV.

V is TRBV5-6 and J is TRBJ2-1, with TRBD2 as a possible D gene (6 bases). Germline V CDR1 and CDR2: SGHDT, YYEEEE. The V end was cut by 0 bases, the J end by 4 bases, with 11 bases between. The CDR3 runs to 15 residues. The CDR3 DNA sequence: TGTGCCAGCAGCTTGGGTAGCGGAATGTACAATGAGCAGTTCTTC. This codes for CASSLGSGMYNEQFF.